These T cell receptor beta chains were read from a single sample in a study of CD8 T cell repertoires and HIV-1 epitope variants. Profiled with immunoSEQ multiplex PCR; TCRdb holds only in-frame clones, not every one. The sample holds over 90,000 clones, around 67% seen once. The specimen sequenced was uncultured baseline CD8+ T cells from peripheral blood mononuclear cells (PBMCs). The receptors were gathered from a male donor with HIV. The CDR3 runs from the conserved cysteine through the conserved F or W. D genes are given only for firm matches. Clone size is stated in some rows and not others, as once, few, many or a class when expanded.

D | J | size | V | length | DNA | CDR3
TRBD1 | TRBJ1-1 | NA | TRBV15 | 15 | TGTGCCACCAGCAGAGAAGGGACAGGGTTAACTGAAGCTTTCTTT | CATSREGTGLTEAFF
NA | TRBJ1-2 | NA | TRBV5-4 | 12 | TGTGCCAGCAGCGTGGACGTCTATGGCTACACCTTC | CASSVDVYGYTF
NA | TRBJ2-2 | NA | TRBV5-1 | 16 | TGCGCCAGCAGCTTGTTAGGTAGCGGGAACACCGGGGAGCTGTTTTTT | CASSLLGSGNTGELFF
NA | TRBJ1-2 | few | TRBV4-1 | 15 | TGCGCCAGCAGCCAAGTAAACGGGGAAAGCTATGGCTACACCTTC | CASSQVNGESYGYTF
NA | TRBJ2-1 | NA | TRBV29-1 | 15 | TGCAGCGTTGAAGGAGGGCTTAGCTCCTACAATGAGCAGTTCTTC | CSVEGGLSSYNEQFF
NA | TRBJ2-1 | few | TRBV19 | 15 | TGTGCCAGTAGTAGTCTAGCGCCTGCATCTAATGAGCAGTTCTTC | CASSSLAPASNEQFF
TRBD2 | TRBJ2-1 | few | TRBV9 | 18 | TGTGCCAGCAGCGTAGCTTTAGGAGCGGGGGGATCACTCAATGAGCAGTTCTTC | CASSVALGAGGSLNEQFF
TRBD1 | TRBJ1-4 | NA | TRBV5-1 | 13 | TGCGCCAGCAGCTTGAGGTCGGGGACAGGGGAATTTTTT | CASSLRSGTGEFF
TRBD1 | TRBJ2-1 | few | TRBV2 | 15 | TGTGCCAGCAGGGCGACAGGGGCCCTCTACAATGAGCAGTTCTTC | CASRATGALYNEQFF
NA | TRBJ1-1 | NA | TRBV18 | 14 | TGTGCCAGCTCACCACAACAGGGAATCACTGAAGCTTTCTTT | CASSPQQGITEAFF
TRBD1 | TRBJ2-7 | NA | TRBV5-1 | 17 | TGCGCCAGCAGCTTGGCTCTATTCGGACAGGGGGTCCACGAGCAGTACTTC | CASSLALFGQGVHEQYF
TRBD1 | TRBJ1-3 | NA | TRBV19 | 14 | TGTGCCAGTTCGGTAGACAGGGGAGTAAACACCATATATTTT | CASSVDRGVNTIYF
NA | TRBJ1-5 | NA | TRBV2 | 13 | TGTGCCAGCGGGGCGGCTGGCAATCAGCCCCAGCATTTT | CASGAAGNQPQHF
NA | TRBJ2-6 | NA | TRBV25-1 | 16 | TGTGCCAGCAGTTCAGTCGGAGCCTCTGGGGCCAACGTCCTGACTTTC | CASSSVGASGANVLTF
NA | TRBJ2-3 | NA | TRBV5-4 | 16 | TGTGCCAGCAGCTTGGGGGTGACCCCTGGAGCAGATACGCAGTATTTT | CASSLGVTPGADTQYF
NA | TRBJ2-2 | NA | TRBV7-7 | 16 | TGTGCTAGCAGCTCTAACACGGGGCGCGTCACCGGGGAGCTGTTTTTT | CASSSNTGRVTGELFF
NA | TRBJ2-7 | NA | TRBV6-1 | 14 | TGTGCCAGCAACCGACTGGGGGGTGGAAACGAGCAGTACTTC | CASNRLGGGNEQYF
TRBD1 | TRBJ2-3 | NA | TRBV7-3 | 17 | TGTGCCAGCAGCGCACATGCGACAGGGGATGGCACAGATACGCAGTATTTT | CASSAHATGDGTDTQYF